The T cell receptor beta chain under discussion was sequenced for a study of OX40 agonist ivuxolimab in advanced cancers. About the research overall: Allowance was made for prior anti-PD-1, anti-PD-L1 or anti-CTLA-4 therapy, and roughly 40% had some.

Using immunoSEQ multiplex PCR, the repertoire was profiled, and TCRdb retains in-frame clones only, with some absent. The table lists over 95,000 clones, roughly nine tenths of them singletons. As for this clone: Its antigen is as yet unknown.

Germline V gene lookup returns CDR1 MNHEY and CDR2 SVGAGI. Trimming stripped 0 bases from V and 9 bases from J, with 12 bases between. The CDR3 is 13 residues long. Findings and limits, study-wide: The study did not work out the antigen specificity of the expanded peripheral T cells.

This clonotype was sampled from an adult with an advanced solid tumor such as melanoma, head and neck, liver or kidney cancer. The chain is built from TRBV6-5 and TRBJ2-7; D gene ambiguous. The source was CD4+ or CD8+ T cells sorted from blood, collected in a trial of the OX40 agonist ivuxolimab. In DNA, the CDR3 is TGTGCCAGCAGTTACTCAAAGGTCTCGGGGCAGTACTTC. Amino acid sequence: CASSYSKVSGQYF.